This T cell receptor beta chain was retrieved from a study of molecular identifiers for immune sequencing clone quantification. The CDR3 sequence is 14 residues long. CDR1 and CDR2 from the germline V gene are SGHDN and FVKESK. The V end lost 4 bases, the J end lost 7 bases, and 14 bases lay between the germline ends. TCRdb passed the PCR reads through MiXCR, listing each CDR3 protein once. This sample has some 680,000 distinct CDR3 sequences; roughly 27% occur once, and the top ten carry about 0.8%. Sequenced sample: naive CD8+ T cells from blood, with Jurkat cell RNA spiked in. Subset defined: FACS-sorted CD8+CD4-CCR7+CD45RA+ naive T cells. The chain employs TRBV14 and TRBJ2-1; a weak D match, TRBD1 (6 bases). This receptor was identified in a human donor in good health. Some libraries in this study had Jurkat cell RNA spiked in. In DNA form, the CDR3 reads TGTGCCAGCAGCCCGACAAGAAGGGGGAATGAGCAGTTCTTC. Translated, it gives CASSPTRRGNEQFF.